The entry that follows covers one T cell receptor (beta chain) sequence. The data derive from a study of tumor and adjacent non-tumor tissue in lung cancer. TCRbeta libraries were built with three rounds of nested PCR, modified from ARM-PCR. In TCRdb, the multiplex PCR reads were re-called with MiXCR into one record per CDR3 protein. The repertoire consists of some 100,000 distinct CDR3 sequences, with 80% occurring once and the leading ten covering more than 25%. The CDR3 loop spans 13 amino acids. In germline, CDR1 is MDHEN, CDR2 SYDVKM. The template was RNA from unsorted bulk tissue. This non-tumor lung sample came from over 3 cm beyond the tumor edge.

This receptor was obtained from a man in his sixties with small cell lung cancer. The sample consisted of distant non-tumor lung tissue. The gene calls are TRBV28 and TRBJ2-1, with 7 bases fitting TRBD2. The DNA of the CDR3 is TGTACCACCAGGACTAGTGACGAGGGGGAGCAGTTCTTC. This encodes CTTRTSDEGEQFF.